The sequence of this T cell receptor (beta chain) was determined in a study of blood T cell repertoires in COVID-19. About the research overall: The origin of the acute and convalescent COVID-19 samples was the United States, Italy and Spain. PBMCs, B-cell-depleted T cells, or T cells provided the cDNA or gDNA that made up the material.

In the original workflow: Amplifying reference gene primers gave estimates of nucleated cell counts. Data came from immunoSEQ multiplex PCR; TCRdb stores just in-frame clones and leaves some out. That table is the source of V, J and clone size, and D and trimming were worked out from the DNA. The sample contains 200,000 to 300,000 clones, around three quarters of which appear only once. The CDR3 is 15 residues long. V was shortened by 2 bases and J by 3 bases, with 13 bases between the two germline ends. The V gene's germline CDR1 is KGHSH and CDR2 LQKENI. The chain couples TRBV18 to TRBJ1-2, with D tentatively TRBD1 (5 bases). What was sequenced was peripheral blood. The source is a woman of 80 years or more with acute or convalescent COVID-19. CDR3 DNA sequence: TGTGCCAGCTCACCAATAGGGGACTCGGACTATGGCTACACCTTC. Protein product: CASSPIGDSDYGYTF.